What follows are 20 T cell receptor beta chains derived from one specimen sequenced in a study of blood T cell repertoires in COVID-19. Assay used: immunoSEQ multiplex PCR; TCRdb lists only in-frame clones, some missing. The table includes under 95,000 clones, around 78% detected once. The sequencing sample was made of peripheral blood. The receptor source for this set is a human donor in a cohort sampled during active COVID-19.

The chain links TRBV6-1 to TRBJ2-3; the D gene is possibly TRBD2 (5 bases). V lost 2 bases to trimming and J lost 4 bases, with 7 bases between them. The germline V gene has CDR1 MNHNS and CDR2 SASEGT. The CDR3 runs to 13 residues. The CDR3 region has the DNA TGTGCCAGCAGTGAATCGGGGTCAGATACGCAGTATTTT. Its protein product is CASSESGSDTQYF.

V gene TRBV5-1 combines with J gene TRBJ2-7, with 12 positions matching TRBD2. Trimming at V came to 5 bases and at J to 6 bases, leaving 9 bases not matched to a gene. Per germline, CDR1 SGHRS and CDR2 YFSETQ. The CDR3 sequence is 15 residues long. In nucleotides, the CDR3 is TGCGCCAGCAGTCCCCGGACTAGCGGGAACCTCGAGCAGTACTTC. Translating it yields CASSPRTSGNLEQYF.

The CDR3 DNA reads TGTGCCAGTAGTATATCAGTCGGCGGTACCCGTTACGAGCAGTACTTC. Its translation: CASSISVGGTRYEQYF. The genes are TRBV19 and TRBJ2-7; D is undetermined. The germline V and J ends were trimmed by 2 bases and 4 bases, with 18 bases remaining between them. CDR1 LNHDA and CDR2 SQIVND come from the germline V gene (reference sequence). The CDR3 spans 16 residues.

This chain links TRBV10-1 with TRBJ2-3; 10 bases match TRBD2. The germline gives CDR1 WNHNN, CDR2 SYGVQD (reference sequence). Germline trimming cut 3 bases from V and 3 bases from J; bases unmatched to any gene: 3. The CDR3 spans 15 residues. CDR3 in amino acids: CASSDLAGETDTQYF. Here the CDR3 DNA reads TGCGCCAGCAGTGATCTAGCGGGGGAGACAGATACGCAGTATTTT.

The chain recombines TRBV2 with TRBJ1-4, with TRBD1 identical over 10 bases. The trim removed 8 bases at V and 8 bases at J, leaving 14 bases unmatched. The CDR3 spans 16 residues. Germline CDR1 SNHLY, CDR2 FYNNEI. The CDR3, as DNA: TGTGCCAGCCGGTGTGTTGGACAGGGGGTCTGCGAAAAACTGTTTTTT. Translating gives CASRCVGQGVCEKLFF.

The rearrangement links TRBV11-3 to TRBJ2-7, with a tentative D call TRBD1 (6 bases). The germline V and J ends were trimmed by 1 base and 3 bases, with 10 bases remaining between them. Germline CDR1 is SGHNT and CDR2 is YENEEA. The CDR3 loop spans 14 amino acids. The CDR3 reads CASSLAGRGYEQYF. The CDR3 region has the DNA TGTGCCAGCAGCTTAGCCGGCAGGGGCTACGAGCAGTACTTC.

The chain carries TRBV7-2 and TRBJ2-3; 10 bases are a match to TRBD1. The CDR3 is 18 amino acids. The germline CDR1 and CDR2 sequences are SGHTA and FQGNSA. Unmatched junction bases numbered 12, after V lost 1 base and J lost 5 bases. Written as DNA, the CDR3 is TGTGCCAGCAGCTTAGTTCCCTCCAGGACAGGGGGTGGAGATACGCAGTATTTT. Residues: CASSLVPSRTGGGDTQYF.

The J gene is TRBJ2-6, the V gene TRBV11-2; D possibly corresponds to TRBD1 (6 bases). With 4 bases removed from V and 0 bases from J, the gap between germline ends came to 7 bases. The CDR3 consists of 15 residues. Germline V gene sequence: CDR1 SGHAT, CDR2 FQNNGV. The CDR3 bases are TGTGCCAGCAGCTCGGACAGCTCTGGGGCCAACGTCCTGACTTTC. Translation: CASSSDSSGANVLTF.

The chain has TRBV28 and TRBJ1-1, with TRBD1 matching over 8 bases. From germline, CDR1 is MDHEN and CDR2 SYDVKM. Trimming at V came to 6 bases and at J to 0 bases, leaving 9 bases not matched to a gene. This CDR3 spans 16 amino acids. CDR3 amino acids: CASSSPGGQVNTEAFF. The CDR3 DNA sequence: TGTGCCAGCAGCTCCCCCGGGGGACAGGTGAACACTGAAGCTTTCTTT.

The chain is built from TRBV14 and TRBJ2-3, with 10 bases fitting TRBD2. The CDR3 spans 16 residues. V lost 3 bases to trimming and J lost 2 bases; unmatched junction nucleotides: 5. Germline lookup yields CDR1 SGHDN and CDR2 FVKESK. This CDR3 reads CASSHSLAGVTDTQYF. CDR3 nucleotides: TGTGCCAGCAGCCACTCGCTAGCGGGAGTCACAGATACGCAGTATTTT.

The DNA of the CDR3 is TGTGCCAGCAGCTTCAGGGGGGCTCAAGTCACTGAAGCTTTCTTT. The encoded protein is CASSFRGAQVTEAFF. J is TRBJ1-1 and V is TRBV11-2; 7 bases map to TRBD1. V was pared by 3 bases and J by 4 bases, with 8 bases of the junction left unmatched. Per germline, CDR1 SGHAT and CDR2 FQNNGV. This CDR3 contains 15 residues.

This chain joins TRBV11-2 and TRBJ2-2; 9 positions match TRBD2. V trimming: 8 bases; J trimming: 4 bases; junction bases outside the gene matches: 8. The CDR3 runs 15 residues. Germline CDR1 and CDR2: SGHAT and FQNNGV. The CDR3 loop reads CASSASGTATGELFF. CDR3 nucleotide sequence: TGTGCCAGCTCGGCTAGCGGGACTGCCACCGGGGAGCTGTTTTTT.

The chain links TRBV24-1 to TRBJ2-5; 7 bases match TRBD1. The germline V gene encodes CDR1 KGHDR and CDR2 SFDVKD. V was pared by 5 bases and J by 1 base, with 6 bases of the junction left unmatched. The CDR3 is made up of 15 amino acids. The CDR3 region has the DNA TGTGCCACCAGTGTAGCCGGGACAGCCCAAGAGACCCAGTACTTC. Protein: CATSVAGTAQETQYF.

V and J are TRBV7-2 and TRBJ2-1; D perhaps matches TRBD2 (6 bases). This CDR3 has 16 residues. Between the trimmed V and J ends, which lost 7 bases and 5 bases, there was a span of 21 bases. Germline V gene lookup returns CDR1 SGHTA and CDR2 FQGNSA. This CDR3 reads CASTLTIAETHNEQFF. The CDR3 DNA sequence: TGTGCCAGCACCCTAACGATAGCGGAGACCCACAATGAGCAGTTCTTC. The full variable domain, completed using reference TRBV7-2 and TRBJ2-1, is GAGVSQSPSNKVTEKGKDVELRCDPISGHTALYWYRQSLGQGLEFLIYFQGNSAPDKSGLPSDRFSAERTGGSVSTLTIQRTQQEDSAVYLCASTLTIAETHNEQFFGPGTRLTVL.

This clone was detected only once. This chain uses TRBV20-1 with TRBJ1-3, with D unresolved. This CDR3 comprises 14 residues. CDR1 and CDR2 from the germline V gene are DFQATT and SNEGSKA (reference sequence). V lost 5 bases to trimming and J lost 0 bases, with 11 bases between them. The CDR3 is CSAGGLSSGNTIYF. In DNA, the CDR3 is TGCAGTGCTGGTGGGCTCAGCTCTGGAAACACCATATATTTT.

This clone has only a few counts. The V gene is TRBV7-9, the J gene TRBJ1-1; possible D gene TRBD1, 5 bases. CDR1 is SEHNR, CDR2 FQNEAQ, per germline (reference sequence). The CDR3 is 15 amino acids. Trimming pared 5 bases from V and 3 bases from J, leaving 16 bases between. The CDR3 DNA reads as TGTGCCAGCAGCCCCGACAGATGGGGATACACTGAAGCTTTCTTT. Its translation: CASSPDRWGYTEAFF.

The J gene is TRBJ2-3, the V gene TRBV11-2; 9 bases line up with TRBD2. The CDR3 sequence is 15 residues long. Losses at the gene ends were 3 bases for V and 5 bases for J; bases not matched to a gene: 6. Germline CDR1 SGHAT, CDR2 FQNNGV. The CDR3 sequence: CASSFLRGGGDTQYF. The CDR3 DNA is TGTGCCAGCAGCTTCTTGCGGGGGGGAGGAGATACGCAGTATTTT.

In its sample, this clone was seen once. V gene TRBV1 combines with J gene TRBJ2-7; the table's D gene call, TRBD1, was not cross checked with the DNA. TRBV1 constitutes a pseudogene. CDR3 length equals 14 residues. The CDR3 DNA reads TGCACCATCCTCCGGGACAGGGCCCCCTACGAGCAGTACTTC. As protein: CTILRDRAPYEQYF.

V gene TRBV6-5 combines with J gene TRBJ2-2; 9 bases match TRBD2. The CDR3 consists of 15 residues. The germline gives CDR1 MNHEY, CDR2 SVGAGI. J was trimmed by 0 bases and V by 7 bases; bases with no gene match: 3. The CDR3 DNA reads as TGTGCCAGCAACATAGCGGGGGCGAACACCGGGGAGCTGTTTTTT. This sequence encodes CASNIAGANTGELFF.

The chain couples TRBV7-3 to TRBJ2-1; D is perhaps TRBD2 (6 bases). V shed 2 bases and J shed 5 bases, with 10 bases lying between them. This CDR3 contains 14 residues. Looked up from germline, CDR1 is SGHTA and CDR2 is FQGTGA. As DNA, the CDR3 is TGTGCCAGCAGCTTAGGAGGGATCGACAATGAGCAGTTCTTC. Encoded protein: CASSLGGIDNEQFF.